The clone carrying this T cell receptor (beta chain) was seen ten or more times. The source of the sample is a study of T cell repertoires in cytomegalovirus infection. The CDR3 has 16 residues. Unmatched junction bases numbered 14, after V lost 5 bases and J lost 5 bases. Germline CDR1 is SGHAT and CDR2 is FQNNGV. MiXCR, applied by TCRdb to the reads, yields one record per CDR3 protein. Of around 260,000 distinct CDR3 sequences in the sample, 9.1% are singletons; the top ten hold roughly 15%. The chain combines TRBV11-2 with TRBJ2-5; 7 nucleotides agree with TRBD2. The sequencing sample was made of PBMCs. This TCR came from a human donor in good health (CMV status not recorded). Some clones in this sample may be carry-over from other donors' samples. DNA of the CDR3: TGTGCCAGCAGCATGCTCGGGGGGTATATCGGGGAGACCCAGTACTTC. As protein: CASSMLGGYIGETQYF.